The 14 T cell receptor beta chains listed next were all sequenced from one sample in a study of T-cell memory formation after mild COVID-19. TCRdb redid the calling of the 5' RACE reads with MiXCR, one entry per CDR3 protein. Altogether roughly 100,000 distinct CDR3 sequences are present, around 12% being singletons, with the ten largest covering roughly 27%. The specimen sequenced was PBMCs or a T cell subset sorted from them (not recorded which). Every receptor here comes from an adult woman who had mild COVID-19 (a few samples of this study predate the infection). Cell type and time point are not known.

The sample holds a few counts of this clonotype. The chain employs TRBV4-1 and TRBJ2-1; 11 bases align to TRBD1. Trimming at V came to 3 bases and at J to 1 base, leaving 2 bases not matched to a gene. The CDR3 has 16 amino acids. Germline values: CDR1 MGHRA, CDR2 YSYEKL. CDR3 amino acids: CASSQGDRGSYNEQFF. CDR3 nucleotide sequence: TGCGCCAGCAGCCAGGGGGACAGGGGGTCCTACAATGAGCAGTTCTTC.

This chain joins TRBV6-5 and TRBJ1-1; D is ambiguous. Trimming removed 4 bases from V and 0 bases from J, with 9 bases in between. Germline V gene lookup returns CDR1 MNHEY and CDR2 SVGAGI. The CDR3 totals 14 residues. The CDR3 sequence is CASSSDGVNTEAFF. As DNA, the CDR3 is TGTGCCAGCAGTTCGGATGGTGTGAACACTGAAGCTTTCTTT.

This clonotype has more than one count but fewer than ten. This rearrangement joins TRBV15 to TRBJ2-7; TRBD2 aligns across 8 bases. Germline assignment: CDR1 LNHNV and CDR2 YYDKDF (reference sequence). The CDR3 has 17 amino acids. V lost 1 base to trimming and J lost 0 bases; unmatched junction nucleotides: 8. The CDR3 nucleotides are TGTGCCACCAGCAGAGTGGTACGGGAGGGCCTCTCCTACGAGCAGTACTTC. Translated: CATSRVVREGLSYEQYF.

There are a few counts of this clonotype. The chain has TRBV6-6 and TRBJ2-7; the D is unclear. V was shortened by 6 bases and J by 6 bases, with 9 bases between the two germline ends. Germline V lookup: CDR1 MNHNY, CDR2 SVGAGI (reference sequence). CDR3 length equals 11 residues. Here the CDR3 reads CASSSQSEQYF. DNA for the CDR3: TGTGCCAGCAGCTCGCAGTCCGAGCAGTACTTC.

The chain couples TRBV19 to TRBJ2-7, with 13 positions matching TRBD2. V shed 6 bases and J 3 bases; nucleotides not matched to a gene: 8. The CDR3 length is 16 residues. Looked up from germline, CDR1 is LNHDA and CDR2 is SQIVND (reference sequence). The CDR3 protein is CASSWTSGSSGYEQYF. In DNA form, the CDR3 reads TGTGCCAGTAGCTGGACTAGCGGGAGTAGCGGCTACGAGCAGTACTTC.

This clonotype showed up many times. This sequence joins TRBV7-9 and TRBJ2-7; the match to TRBD1 covers 10 bases. Germline V lookup: CDR1 SEHNR, CDR2 FQNEAQ (reference sequence). The CDR3 loop spans 15 amino acids. V was pared by 7 bases and J by 3 bases, with 9 bases of the junction left unmatched. CDR3: CASTNAGQGLYEQYF. The CDR3 nucleotides are TGTGCCAGCACCAATGCGGGACAGGGGCTCTACGAGCAGTACTTC.

V and J are TRBV10-3 and TRBJ2-3; TRBD1 matches at 7 bases. This CDR3 is 18 amino acids long. V shed 0 bases, J shed 3 bases, and the junction held 12 bases outside the gene matches. The germline V gene has CDR1 ENHRY and CDR2 SYGVKD. The CDR3 DNA follows: TGTGCCATCAGTGAGTCCGGGCCGGGACAGTCCAATACAGATACGCAGTATTTT. It encodes CAISESGPGQSNTDTQYF.

The chain employs TRBV12-3 or TRBV12-4 and TRBJ1-5; TRBD1 matches at 7 bases. Trimming took 2 bases from V and 3 from J; bases not matched to a gene: 4. The CDR3 has 15 amino acids. CDR3 loop: CASSLSRGNNQPQHF. CDR3 in DNA: TGTGCCAGCAGTTTATCCAGGGGGAACAATCAGCCCCAGCATTTT.

This clonotype was seen a single time. V gene TRBV5-6 combines with J gene TRBJ2-5, with D possibly matching TRBD2 (5 bases). The CDR3 has 14 residues. Germline loops: CDR1 SGHDT, CDR2 YYEEEE. The germline V and J ends were trimmed by 7 bases and 5 bases, with 18 bases remaining between them. For the CDR3, the DNA is TGTGCCAGCCGAAATCGGGGAGTGGAGGAGACCCAGTACTTC. This translates into CASRNRGVEETQYF.

The chain combines TRBV7-9 with TRBJ2-7; 8 positions agree with TRBD1. This CDR3 is 12 amino acids long. The junction had 8 bases not matched to a gene; V was cut back by 5 bases and J by 11 bases. CDR1 and CDR2 (germline): SEHNR, FQNEAQ (reference sequence). CDR3 protein: CASSPGTGYKYF. Written as DNA, the CDR3 is TGTGCCAGCAGCCCCGGGACAGGATACAAGTACTTC.

This clonotype was counted a few times. The rearrangement uses TRBV11-2 and TRBJ2-1; D uncertain. Germline V gene data show CDR1 as SGHAT and CDR2 as FQNNGV. The V gene lost 5 bases and the J gene lost 9 bases, with 5 bases spanning the gap. The CDR3 has 10 residues. Here the CDR3 DNA reads TGTGCCAGCAGCGGTACTGAGCAGTTCTTC. It codes for CASSGTEQFF.

At least ten counts were recorded for this clonotype. The V call is TRBV12-3 or TRBV12-4, the J call TRBJ2-1; TRBD1 matches 8 bases. V lost 5 bases and J lost 3; bases outside the gene matches: 6. The CDR3 loop spans 15 amino acids. CDR3 sequence (DNA): TGTGCCAGCAGTCCCCGGGACAGGATCTACAATGAGCAGTTCTTC. This encodes CASSPRDRIYNEQFF.

This clonotype has a handful of counts. V is TRBV15 and J is TRBJ2-1; the match to TRBD2 covers 7 bases. Germline CDR1 and CDR2: LNHNV and YYDKDF (reference sequence). This CDR3 region has 15 residues. V lost 0 bases to trimming and J lost 9 bases; unmatched junction nucleotides: 8. In DNA, the CDR3 is TGTGCCACCAGCAGAGATTCGGGGGGAGCGGCTGAGCAGTTCTTC. This sequence encodes CATSRDSGGAAEQFF.

This clonotype was counted only a few times. The chain joins TRBV4-2 to TRBJ2-5; 7 nucleotides agree with TRBD2. After removal of 0 bases from V and 5 bases from J, the junction contained 6 bases not matched to a gene. Germline V gene data show CDR1 as LGHNA and CDR2 as YNFKEQ. The CDR3 runs to 15 residues. In DNA, the CDR3 is TGTGCCAGCAGCCAAGATTGGGGAGGGAAGGAGACCCAGTACTTC. It yields the protein CASSQDWGGKETQYF.